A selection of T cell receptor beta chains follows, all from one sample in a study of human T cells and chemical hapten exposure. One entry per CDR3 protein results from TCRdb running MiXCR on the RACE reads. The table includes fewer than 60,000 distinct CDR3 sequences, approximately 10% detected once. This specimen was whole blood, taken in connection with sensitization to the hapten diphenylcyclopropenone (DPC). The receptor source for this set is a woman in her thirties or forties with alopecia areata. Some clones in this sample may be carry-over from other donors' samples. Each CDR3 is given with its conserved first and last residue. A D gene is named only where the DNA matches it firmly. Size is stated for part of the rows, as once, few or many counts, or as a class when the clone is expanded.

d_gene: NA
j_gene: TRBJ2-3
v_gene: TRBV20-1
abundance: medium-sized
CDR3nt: TGCAGTGCCCCGACCAGCACAGATACGCAGTATTTT
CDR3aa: CSAPTSTDTQYF

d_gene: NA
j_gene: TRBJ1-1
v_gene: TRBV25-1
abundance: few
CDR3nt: TGTGCCAGCAGAAACTACGGGGCGGGGAGGGCTTTCTTT
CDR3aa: CASRNYGAGRAFF

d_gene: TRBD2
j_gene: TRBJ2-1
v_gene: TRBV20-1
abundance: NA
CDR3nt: TGCAGTGCTAGAAAACAAAAGAGCGGGAGGGACATCAATGAGCAGTTCTTC
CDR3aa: CSARKQKSGRDINEQFF

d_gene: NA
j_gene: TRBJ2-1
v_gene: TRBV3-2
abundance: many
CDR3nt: TGTGCCAGCAGCCAAGACGGGGGGGCCTGGAATGAGCAGTTCTTC
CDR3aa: CASSQDGGAWNEQFF

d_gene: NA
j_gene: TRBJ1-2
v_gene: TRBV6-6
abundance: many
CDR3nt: TGTGCCAGCAGTTACGACCACAGGGAAAACTATGGCTACACCTTC
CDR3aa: CASSYDHRENYGYTF

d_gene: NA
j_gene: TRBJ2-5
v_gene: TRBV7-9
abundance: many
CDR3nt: TGTGCCAGCAGCTTAGAGCCGCTGGACGGAAGGGAGACCCAGTACTTC
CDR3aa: CASSLEPLDGRETQYF

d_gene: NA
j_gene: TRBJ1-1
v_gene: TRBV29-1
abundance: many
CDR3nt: TGCAGCGTTGAAGAAAACCTGAACACTGAAGCTTTCTTT
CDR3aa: CSVEENLNTEAFF

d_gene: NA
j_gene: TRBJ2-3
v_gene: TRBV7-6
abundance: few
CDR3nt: TGTGCCAGCAGCTTGGCAGCAGCGAGCACAGATACGCAGTATTTT
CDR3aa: CASSLAAASTDTQYF

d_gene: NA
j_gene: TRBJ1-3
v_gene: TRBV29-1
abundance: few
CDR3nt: TGCAGCGTTGACACTGGAAACACCATATATTTT
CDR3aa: CSVDTGNTIYF

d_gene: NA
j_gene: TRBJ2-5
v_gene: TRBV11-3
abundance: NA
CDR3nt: TGTGCCAGCAGCTTCAGGGGAAAAGAGACCCAGTACTTC
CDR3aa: CASSFRGKETQYF

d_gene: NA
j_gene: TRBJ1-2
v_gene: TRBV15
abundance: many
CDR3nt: TGTGCCACCAGCAGACTATTGGAGGGAGGCTACACCTTC
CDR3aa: CATSRLLEGGYTF

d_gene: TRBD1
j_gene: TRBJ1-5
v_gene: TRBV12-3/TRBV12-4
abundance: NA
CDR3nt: TGTGCCACCCAAGGACTACAGGGGGCGGGTCAGCCCCAGCATTTT
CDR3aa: CATQGLQGAGQPQHF

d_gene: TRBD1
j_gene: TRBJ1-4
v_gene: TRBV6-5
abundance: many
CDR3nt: TGTGCCAGCAGGGAGGACAGGGGAACTGATGAAAAACTGTTTTTT
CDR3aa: CASREDRGTDEKLFF

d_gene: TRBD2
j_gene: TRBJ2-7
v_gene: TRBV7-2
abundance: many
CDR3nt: TGTGCCAGCAGCTTAGATGCCGGGGGGGCTGGTTACGAGCAGTACTTC
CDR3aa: CASSLDAGGAGYEQYF

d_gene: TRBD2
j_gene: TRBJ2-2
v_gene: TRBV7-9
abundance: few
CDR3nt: TGTGCCAGCAGCTGGCGACTAGCGGGTCCCACCGGGGAGCTGTTTTTT
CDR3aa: CASSWRLAGPTGELFF

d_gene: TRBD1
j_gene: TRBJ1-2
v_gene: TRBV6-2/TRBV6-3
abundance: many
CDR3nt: TGTGCCAGCAGCCGACAGGGACTCGGCTACACCTTC
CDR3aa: CASSRQGLGYTF

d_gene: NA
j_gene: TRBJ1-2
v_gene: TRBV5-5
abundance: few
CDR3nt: TGTGCCAGCAGCTCAGTCGGGGCGTCGGGCTACACCTTC
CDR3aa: CASSSVGASGYTF

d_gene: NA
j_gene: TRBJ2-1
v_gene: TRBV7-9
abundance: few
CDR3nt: TGTGCCAGCAGCTTAGAGAATGACCACAATGAGCAGTTCTTC
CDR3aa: CASSLENDHNEQFF

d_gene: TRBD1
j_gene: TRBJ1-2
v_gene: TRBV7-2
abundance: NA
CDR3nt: TGTGCCAGCAGCCCCAGGGGGGCGGACGGCTACACCTTC
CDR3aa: CASSPRGADGYTF

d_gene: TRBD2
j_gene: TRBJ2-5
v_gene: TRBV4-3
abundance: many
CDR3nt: TGCGCCAGCAGCCAAGAGGCCTTCCCTGGCGGGGGTCTCCAAGAGACCCAGTACTTC
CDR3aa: CASSQEAFPGGGLQETQYF

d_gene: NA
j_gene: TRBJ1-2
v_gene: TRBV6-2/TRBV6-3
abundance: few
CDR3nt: TGTGCCAGCAGTTACCGGGGATCGAACTATGGCTACACCTTC
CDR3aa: CASSYRGSNYGYTF

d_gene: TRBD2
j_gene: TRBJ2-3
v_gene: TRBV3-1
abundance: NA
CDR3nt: TGTGCCAGCAGCCAAGGGCTAGCGGCTAGCACAGATACGCAGTATTTT
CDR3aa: CASSQGLAASTDTQYF

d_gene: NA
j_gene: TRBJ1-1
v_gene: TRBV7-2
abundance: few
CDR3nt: TGTGCCAGCAGTCAGGCGTCCAAGGGTACTGAAGCTTTCTTT
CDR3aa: CASSQASKGTEAFF

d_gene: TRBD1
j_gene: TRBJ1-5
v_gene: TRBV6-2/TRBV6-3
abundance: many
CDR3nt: TGTGCCAGCAGGGACAGGATTGGGGTGCCCCAGCATTTT
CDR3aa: CASRDRIGVPQHF

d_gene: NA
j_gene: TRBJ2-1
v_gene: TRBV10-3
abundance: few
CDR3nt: TGTGCCATCAGTGAATCCCCAGTAACCTACAATGAGCAGTTCTTC
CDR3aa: CAISESPVTYNEQFF

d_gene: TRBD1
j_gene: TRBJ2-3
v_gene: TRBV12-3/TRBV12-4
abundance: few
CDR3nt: TGTGCCAGCACCCCGGACAGGGGAACTGGCACAGATACGCAGTATTTT
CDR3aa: CASTPDRGTGTDTQYF

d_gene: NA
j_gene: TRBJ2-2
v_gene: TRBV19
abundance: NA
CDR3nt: TGTGCCAGTAGTGGCCTTAGCGGTTACACCGGGGAGCTGTTTTTT
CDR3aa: CASSGLSGYTGELFF

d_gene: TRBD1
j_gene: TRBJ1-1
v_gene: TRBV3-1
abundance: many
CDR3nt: TGTGCCAGCAGCCAAGCCGGGGGCAGGGGGCCCACTGAAGCTTTCTTT
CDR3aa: CASSQAGGRGPTEAFF

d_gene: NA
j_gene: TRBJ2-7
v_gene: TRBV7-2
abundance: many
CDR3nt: TGTGCCAGCAGCCCCCTTGGGGGGCTAGCGAGGCACGAGCAGTACTTC
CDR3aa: CASSPLGGLARHEQYF

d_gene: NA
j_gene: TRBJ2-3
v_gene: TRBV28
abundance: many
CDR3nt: TGTGCCAGCACCACAGCGGCCACAGATACGCAGTATTTT
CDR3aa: CASTTAATDTQYF

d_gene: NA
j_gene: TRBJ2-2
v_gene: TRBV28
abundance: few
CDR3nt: TGTGCCAGCAGGAATTCCAGGGTTCCCGGGGAGCTGTTTTTT
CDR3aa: CASRNSRVPGELFF

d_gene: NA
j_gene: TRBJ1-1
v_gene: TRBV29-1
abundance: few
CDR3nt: TGCAGCGTTGGGACCGGGTCCAGCTCTAGGGCTTTCTTT
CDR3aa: CSVGTGSSSRAFF

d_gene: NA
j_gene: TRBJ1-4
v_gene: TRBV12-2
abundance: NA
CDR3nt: TGTGCAAGTCGCTCGCGACTGGAGAATGAAAAACTGTTTTTT
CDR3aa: CASRSRLENEKLFF

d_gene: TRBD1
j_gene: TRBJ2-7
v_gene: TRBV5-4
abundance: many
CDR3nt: TGTGCCAGCAGCCCCCTACCCGGACAGGTCTACGAGCAGTACTTC
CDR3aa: CASSPLPGQVYEQYF

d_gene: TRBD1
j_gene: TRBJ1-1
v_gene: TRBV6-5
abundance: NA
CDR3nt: TGTGCCAGCAGTTTTGACAGGGTCAGGGGTGAAGCTTTCTTT
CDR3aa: CASSFDRVRGEAFF

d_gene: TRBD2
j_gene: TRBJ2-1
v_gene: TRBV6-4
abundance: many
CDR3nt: TGTGCCAGCAGTGACTCTTCTAGGGCTAGCGGGATCTCCTACAATGAGCAGTTCTTC
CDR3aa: CASSDSSRASGISYNEQFF

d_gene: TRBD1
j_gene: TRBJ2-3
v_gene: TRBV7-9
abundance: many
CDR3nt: TGTGCCAGCAGCCCCGGGACAGGGGTCACAGATACGCAGTATTTT
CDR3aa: CASSPGTGVTDTQYF

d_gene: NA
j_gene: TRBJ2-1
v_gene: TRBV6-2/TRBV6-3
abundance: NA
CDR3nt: TGTGCCAGCAGGGAAGTTGTGGGCAATGAGCAGTTCTTC
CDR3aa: CASREVVGNEQFF

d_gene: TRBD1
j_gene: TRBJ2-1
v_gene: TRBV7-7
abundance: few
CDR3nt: TGTGCCAGCAGCTTAGGCCCGGGACAGGGGAATGAGCAGTTCTTC
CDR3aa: CASSLGPGQGNEQFF

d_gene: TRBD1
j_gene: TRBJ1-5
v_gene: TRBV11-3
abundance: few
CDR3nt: TGTGCCAGCAGCTTAGCTCTGTGTTGGGACAGGAGAAGAGGGGTGAATCAGCCCCAGCATTTT
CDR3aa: CASSLALCWDRRRGVNQPQHF

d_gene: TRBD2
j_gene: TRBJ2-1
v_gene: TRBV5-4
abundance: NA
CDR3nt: TGTGCCAGCAGCAAATCTAGCGGGGGTTACAATGAGCAGTTCTTC
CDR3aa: CASSKSSGGYNEQFF

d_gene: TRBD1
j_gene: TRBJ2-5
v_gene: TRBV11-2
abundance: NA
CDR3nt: TGTTCCAGCAGCTTAGGAATAAGTGGGACAGCACAAGAGACCCAGTACTTC
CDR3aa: CSSSLGISGTAQETQYF

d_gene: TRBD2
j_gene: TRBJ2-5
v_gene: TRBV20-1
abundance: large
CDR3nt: TGCAGTGCTAGAGGATGGGTAGCGGCGGGAGGGCTGTCGGAGACCCAGTACTTC
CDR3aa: CSARGWVAAGGLSETQYF

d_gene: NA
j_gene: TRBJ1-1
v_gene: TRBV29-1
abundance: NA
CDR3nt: TGCAGCGTTGTTGAAATGATAAGCACTGAAGCTTTCTTT
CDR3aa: CSVVEMISTEAFF

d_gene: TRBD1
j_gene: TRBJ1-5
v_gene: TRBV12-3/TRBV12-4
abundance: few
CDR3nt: TGTGCCAGCAGTCCCGGGGACAGGGGGATGAATCAGCCCCAGCATTTT
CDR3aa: CASSPGDRGMNQPQHF

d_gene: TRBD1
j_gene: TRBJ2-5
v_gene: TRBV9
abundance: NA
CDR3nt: TGTGCCAGCAGGGCTACAGGGGACGAGACCCAGTACTTC
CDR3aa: CASRATGDETQYF

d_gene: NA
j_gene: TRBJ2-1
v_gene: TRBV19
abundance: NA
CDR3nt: TGTGCCAGTAGTATAGAGGGACTCGTCTACAATGAGCAGTTCTTC
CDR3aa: CASSIEGLVYNEQFF

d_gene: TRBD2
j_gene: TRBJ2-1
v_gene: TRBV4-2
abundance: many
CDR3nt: TGTGCCAGCAGCCGAGAACCTAGCGGGGCTAACAATGAGCAGTTCTTC
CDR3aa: CASSREPSGANNEQFF

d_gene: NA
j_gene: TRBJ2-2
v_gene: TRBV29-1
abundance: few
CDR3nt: TGCAGCGTTGAAACAGGGTCGTACACCGGGGAGCTGTTTTTT
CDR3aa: CSVETGSYTGELFF

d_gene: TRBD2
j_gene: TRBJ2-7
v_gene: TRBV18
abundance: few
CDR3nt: TGTGCCAGCTCCCGGGGAGGGGCCTACGAGCAGTACTTC
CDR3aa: CASSRGGAYEQYF

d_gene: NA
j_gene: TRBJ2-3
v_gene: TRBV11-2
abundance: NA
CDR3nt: TGTGCCAGCAGCTTCCCCGCGGGACGAGGAGACACAGATACGCAGTATTTT
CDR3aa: CASSFPAGRGDTDTQYF

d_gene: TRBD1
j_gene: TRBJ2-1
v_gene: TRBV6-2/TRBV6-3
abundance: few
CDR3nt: TGTGCCAGCAGTTTCCTGGACAGGGGGCCGGATGAGCAGTTCTTC
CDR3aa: CASSFLDRGPDEQFF

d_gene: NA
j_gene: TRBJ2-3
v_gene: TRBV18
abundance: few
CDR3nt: TGTGCCACCCGGTTGACAGATACGCAGTATTTT
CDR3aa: CATRLTDTQYF